The present entry profiles one T cell receptor (beta chain) with its context. Its specificity is unknown. The record originates from a study of cytomegalovirus exposure and HLA in healthy donors. The study's findings and limits: Cytomegalovirus association was assigned to about 150 TCR beta chains. The authors later found TCR association rates varying by HLA locus, with DRB1 most and HLA-C fewest.

Per the germline V gene, CDR1 is MGHRA and CDR2 is YSYEKL. Trimming removed 0 bases from V and 5 bases from J, with 10 bases in between. CDR3 length: 14 residues. Both 60 Vbeta primers and 13 Jbeta primers went into the PCR. The table came from immunoSEQ multiplex PCR; TCRdb's copy has only in-frame clones and leaves some out. The table lists approximately 140,000 clones, roughly 80% of them singletons, with 3.5% in the top ten. The TCR sequence derives from a human donor in good health. The chain uses TRBV4-1 and TRBJ1-2; D perhaps matches TRBD1 (6 bases). Sequenced: PBMCs. CDR3 nucleotides: TGCGCCAGCAGCCAAGACAGGGGCTATTATGGCTACACCTTC. Its translation is CASSQDRGYYGYTF.